This T cell receptor (beta chain) is drawn from a study of spatial heterogeneity in lung cancer. V lost 5 bases and J 3 bases, leaving 17 bases between the germline ends. This CDR3 has 16 amino acids. CDR1 is SGHVS and CDR2 is FQNEAQ in the germline V gene. Documented time point: blood at routine non-recurrence follow-up after resection. MiXCR, applied by TCRdb to the 5' RACE reads, yields one record per CDR3 protein. The data show fewer than 30,000 distinct CDR3 sequences, with more than 9.5% seen just once and about 20% held by the top ten. This clonotype appeared many times. V gene TRBV7-8 combines with J gene TRBJ1-5; TRBD1 might be the D (6 bases). The source was PBMCs, collected at follow-up. The clonotype was recovered from a male donor with early-stage non-small cell lung cancer. CDR3 loop: CASSRESTGYNQPQHF. The CDR3 DNA is TGTGCCAGCAGCCGAGAGTCGACAGGATACAATCAGCCCCAGCATTTT.